Shown below are 19 T cell receptor beta chains from a single sample sequenced in a study of blood T cells in healthy people across ages. A second about 6 to 12 cycle PCR used barcoded and J-beta primers. TCRdb processed the 5' RACE reads anew with MiXCR; each CDR3 protein has one entry. There are more than 650,000 distinct CDR3 sequences in the sample; about a fifth occur only once, and 22% lies in the top ten. The sequencing input was blood. Source of these receptors: a man in his 70s in good health.

About this clonotype itself: The CDR3 does not end in the conserved phenylalanine or tryptophan, so this is likely a read error. This sequence joins TRBV28 and TRBJ2-1; 14 bases fit TRBD2. Germline V gene sequence: CDR1 MDHEN, CDR2 SYDVKM. CDR3 length equals 19 residues. J gave up 3 bases and V 4 bases, and 11 bases lay outside the gene matches. The CDR3 DNA reads as TGTGCCAGCAGTTCGACTAGCGGGAGGGTGGGCCACTTCTACAATGAGCAGTTCTCC. This codes for CASSSTSGRVGHFYNEQFS.

The chain links TRBV13 to TRBJ2-7; D not certain. CDR1 and CDR2 from the germline V gene are PRHDT and FYEKMQ (reference sequence). The CDR3 loop spans 13 amino acids. Trimming stripped 0 bases from V and 7 bases from J, with 10 bases between. CDR3 sequence reads: CASSLGLRQEQYV. The DNA of the CDR3 is TGTGCCAGCAGCTTAGGCCTGAGACAAGAGCAGTACGTC.

This clonotype has a handful of counts. CDR3: CASSGGAANEKLFF. The DNA for the CDR3 is TGCGCCAGCAGCGGAGGGGCGGCTAATGAAAAACTGTTTTTT. The genes are TRBV5-1 and TRBJ1-4; maybe TRBD1 (5 bases). This CDR3 contains 14 residues. CDR1 SGHRS and CDR2 YFSETQ come from the germline V gene. Trimming shortened V by 4 bases and J by 3 bases, and 10 bases separated the two germline ends.

This clonotype was counted at least ten times. The V call is TRBV5-1, the J call TRBJ2-5; no clear D gene. The end of the DNA is better explained by TRBJ2-7, so the J call may be wrong. The CDR3 is 13 residues long. Germline V gives CDR1 SGHRS, CDR2 YFSETQ. The CDR3 nucleotides are TGCGCCAGCAGCTGGGCGCCTGACTACGAGCAGTACTTC. This gives the protein CASSWAPDYEQYF.

Many counts were recorded for this clonotype. The rearrangement links TRBV10-2 to TRBJ1-3; weak D call: TRBD1 (5 bases). The CDR3 runs to 14 residues. Per germline, CDR1 WSHSY and CDR2 SAAADI. V lost 7 bases and J 2 bases, leaving 12 bases between the germline ends. CDR3 sequence reads: CASNLQETGNTIYF. CDR3 nucleotides: TGCGCCAGCAACCTACAGGAAACTGGAAACACCATATATTTT.

On this clonotype itself: This is likely a read error, given that the CDR3 carries no conserved phenylalanine or tryptophan at its end. The chain links TRBV5-1 to TRBJ2-3; a possible D gene is TRBD1 (7 bases). The V gene lost 1 base and the J gene lost 0 bases, with 12 bases spanning the gap. The CDR3 extends over 16 amino acids. Germline V gene lookup returns CDR1 SGHRS and CDR2 YFSETQ. The CDR3 nucleotides are TGCGCCAGCAGCTTGACCGCGGGACAGAGCACAGATACGCAGTATGTT. It codes for CASSLTAGQSTDTQYV.

A few counts support this clonotype. This rearrangement joins TRBV12-3 or TRBV12-4 to TRBJ2-7; no clear D. Trimming took 7 bases from V and 0 from J, leaving 13 bases between them. The CDR3 is 14 amino acids. CDR3 amino acids: CASNPLGSSYEQYF. In DNA, the CDR3 is TGTGCCAGCAATCCCCTAGGCAGCTCCTACGAGCAGTACTTC.

This clonotype was seen only a few times. The V and J genes are TRBV20-1 and TRBJ1-1; tentatively, D is TRBD1 (6 bases). Germline CDR1 DFQATT, CDR2 SNEGSKA (reference sequence). The CDR3 contains 12 residues. Trimming removed 0 bases from V and 10 bases from J, with 12 bases in between. CDR3 sequence reads: CSAREVGQRAFF. The DNA of the CDR3 is TGCAGTGCTAGAGAAGTTGGACAGAGAGCTTTCTTT.

The rearrangement links TRBV6-1 to TRBJ2-2; TRBD1 is a possible D gene (6 bases). V was shortened by 6 bases and J by 5 bases, with 16 bases between the two germline ends. The CDR3 has 15 residues. Germline CDR1 reads MNHNS; CDR2 reads SASEGT. The CDR3 DNA reads as TGTGCCAGCAGAGAGACAGGCCGAACTACCGGGGAGCTGTTTTTT. This codes for CASRETGRTTGELFF.

The chain is built from TRBV7-9 and TRBJ2-5, with TRBD2 matching 13 bases. The DNA end is more similar to TRBJ2-1, so the J call may be wrong. The CDR3 spans 19 residues. The germline gives CDR1 SEHNR, CDR2 FQNEAQ (reference sequence). The CDR3 spells CASSLAPRTSGSLYNEQFF. The CDR3 DNA reads as TGTGCCAGCAGCTTAGCCCCCCGGACTAGCGGGAGTCTCTACAATGAGCAGTTCTTC.

This chain's CDR3 is CASSPSPGQGRRRETQYF. The DNA of the CDR3 is TGTGCCAGCAGCCCCTCCCCCGGACAGGGGCGCAGAAGAGAGACCCAGTACTTC. The chain recombines TRBV25-1 with TRBJ2-5; 9 nucleotides agree with TRBD1. CDR3 size: 18 residues. Looked up from germline, CDR1 is MGHDK and CDR2 is SYGVNS. With V trimmed by 6 bases and J by 4 bases, 18 bases remained unmatched.

The chain carries TRBV7-2 and TRBJ2-3, with no clear D. Trimming pared 1 base from V and 2 bases from J, leaving 7 bases between. Germline V gene sequence: CDR1 SGHTA, CDR2 FQGNSA. CDR3 length: 14 amino acids. DNA for the CDR3: TGTGCCAGCAGCTTAGTCGGTAACACAGATACGCAGTATTTT. This sequence encodes CASSLVGNTDTQYF.

The chain has TRBV20-1 and TRBJ2-2, with 12 bases lining up with TRBD1. Unmatched junction bases numbered 7, after V lost 5 bases and J lost 6 bases. The CDR3 consists of 15 residues. Germline V CDR1 and CDR2: DFQATT, SNEGSKA (reference sequence). In DNA, the CDR3 is TGCAGTGCTCAAAGGGGACAGGGGGCGCCCGGGGAGCTGTTTTTT. It codes for CSAQRGQGAPGELFF.

The chain couples TRBV7-8 to TRBJ1-6; D is undetermined. Germline CDR1 is SGHVS and CDR2 is FQNEAQ. Trimming cost V 5 bases and J 6 bases, with 17 bases left between them. The length of the CDR3 is 16 residues. CDR3 DNA sequence: TGTGCCAGCAGCCAGCGGTTTGAGGGTGGTAATTCACCCCTCCACTTT. Amino acid sequence: CASSQRFEGGNSPLHF.

The V gene is TRBV14, the J gene TRBJ2-5; D gene ambiguous. V was shortened by 2 bases and J by 1 base, with 8 bases between the two germline ends. The CDR3 extends over 14 amino acids. Germline V CDR1 and CDR2: SGHDN, FVKESK. The CDR3 region has the DNA TGTGCCAGCAGCCAATTAGAAATCCAAGAGACCCAGTACTTC. It codes for CASSQLEIQETQYF.

The J gene is TRBJ2-5, the V gene TRBV7-7, with TRBD2 as a possible D gene (7 bases). The DNA end lines up better with TRBJ2-1; the J call may be wrong. CDR3 size: 17 residues. CDR1 SSHAT and CDR2 FNYEAQ come from the germline V gene (reference sequence). CDR3 nucleotide sequence: TGTGCCAGCAGCCCCTTTGCCGGGCGGGGGCGAGACAATGAGCAGTTCTTC. Amino acids: CASSPFAGRGRDNEQFF.

The CDR3 sequence is CASRATGEETQYF. CDR3 DNA sequence: TGTGCCAGCAGAGCAACAGGGGAGGAGACCCAGTACTTC. This rearrangement joins TRBV27 to TRBJ2-5; the match to TRBD1 covers 7 bases. With V trimmed by 6 bases and J by 5 bases, 6 bases remained unmatched. Germline V CDR1 and CDR2: MNHEY, SMNVEV (reference sequence). The CDR3 runs to 13 residues.

This clonotype was recorded a few times. The V gene is TRBV6-1, the J gene TRBJ1-5; D may be TRBD1 (6 bases). CDR1 and CDR2 from the germline V gene are MNHNS and SASEGT. The CDR3 length is 13 residues. V was clipped by 6 bases and J by 11 bases, with 17 bases between them. The CDR3: CASRVQGSAAQHF. Written as DNA, the CDR3 is TGTGCCAGCAGGGTACAGGGTTCGGCGGCCCAGCATTTT.

The rearrangement joins TRBV25-1 to TRBJ2-5; D possibly corresponds to TRBD2 (5 bases). The V gene's germline CDR1 is MGHDK and CDR2 SYGVNS. The CDR3 spans 12 residues. Trimming cost V 8 bases and J 4 bases, with 11 bases left between them. The CDR3 here is CASATSSETQYF. The CDR3 nucleotides are TGTGCCAGCGCCACTAGTTCAGAGACCCAGTACTTC.